These 16 T cell receptor beta chains were sequenced from one sample in a study of identical twins. From the 5' RACE reads, TCRdb called clonotypes with MiXCR, one entry per CDR3 protein. The data contain approximately 220,000 distinct CDR3 sequences, 6% to 8.5% of them singletons. These data are also associated with another study on yellow fever vaccine responses in identical twins.

Material: CD8+ T cells sorted from blood. The receptors were gathered from a woman aged 18 to 35 in good health.

This clonotype occurred a few times. The V gene is TRBV12-5, the J gene TRBJ2-2, with TRBD2 as a possible D gene (5 bases). CDR3 length equals 13 residues. From germline, CDR1 is LGHNT and CDR2 FRNRAP. CDR3 region: CAKGDYNTGELFF. Here the CDR3 DNA reads TGTGCAAAGGGAGATTACAACACCGGGGAGCTGTTTTTT. Combining the CDR3 with reference TRBV12-5 and TRBJ2-2 gives the whole variable domain DARVTQTPRHKVTEMGQEVTMRCQPILGHNTVFWYRQTMMQGLELLAYFRNRAPLDDSGMPKDRFSAEMPDATLATLKIQPSEPRDSAVYFCAKGDYNTGELFFGEGSRLTVL.

The chain uses TRBV6-4 and TRBJ2-1; possibly TRBD2 for D (6 bases). Looked up from germline, CDR1 is MRHNA and CDR2 is SNTAGT. The CDR3 covers 15 residues. With 3 bases removed from V and 10 bases from J, the gap between germline ends came to 19 bases. In nucleotides, the CDR3 is TGTGCCAGCAGTGAAACAGCGGGTGATTCGGGAGAGCAGTTCTTC. This sequence encodes CASSETAGDSGEQFF.

This clonotype occurred many times. The chain couples TRBV27 to TRBJ2-7; no reliable D call. The CDR3 is 14 amino acids. The ends were cut back, 3 bases at V and 1 base at J, with 10 bases in the middle. In germline, CDR1 is MNHEY, CDR2 SMNVEV (reference sequence). CDR3 sequence reads: CASSLSRSSYEQYF. The CDR3 nucleotides read TGTGCCAGCAGTTTGTCTCGCTCATCCTACGAGCAGTACTTC.

The chain has TRBV2 and TRBJ1-3; D not certain. The V end was cut by 3 bases, the J end by 2 bases, with 8 bases between. Germline V gene sequence: CDR1 SNHLY, CDR2 FYNNEI. This CDR3 has 14 residues. CDR3 in amino acids: CASSDFSAGNTIYF. Here the CDR3 DNA reads TGTGCCAGCAGTGATTTTTCAGCTGGAAACACCATATATTTT.

This clonotype turned up a few times. The J gene is TRBJ2-3, the V gene TRBV4-1; D call uncertain. There are 15 residues in the CDR3. Germline-derived CDR1 and CDR2 are MGHRA and YSYEKL. V was trimmed by 0 bases and J by 5 bases, leaving 12 bases between them. The CDR3 is CASSQEPQNLDTQYF. DNA for the CDR3: TGCGCCAGCAGCCAAGAGCCTCAAAATTTAGATACGCAGTATTTT.

About this clonotype itself: A much larger clone differs from this one at a single base, so this may be a read error. The V and J genes are TRBV29-1 and TRBJ2-7; 13 bases agree with TRBD2. CDR3 length equals 13 residues. V was pared by 7 bases and J by 5 bases, with 5 bases of the junction left unmatched. Looked up from germline, CDR1 is SQVTM and CDR2 is ANQGSEA. This CDR3 reads CSAGTSGNHEQYF. Written as DNA, the CDR3 is TGCAGCGCCGGGACTAGCGGGAACCACGAGCAGTACTTC.

The chain employs TRBV2 and TRBJ2-7; 7 nucleotides match TRBD2. J lost 0 bases, V lost 6 bases, and 5 bases had no gene match. CDR1 and CDR2 (germline): SNHLY, FYNNEI. The CDR3 has 14 amino acids. The CDR3 region has the DNA TGTGCCAGCAGCGAAACTAGCGCCTCCTACGAGCAGTACTTC. Amino acid sequence: CASSETSASYEQYF.

This clonotype was seen ten or more times. The CDR3 loop is CATSRNRDSNQPQHF. The CDR3, as DNA: TGTGCCACCAGCAGAAATCGGGACAGCAATCAGCCCCAGCATTTT. This chain uses TRBV15 with TRBJ1-5; weak D call: TRBD1 (5 bases). V was shortened by 2 bases and J by 1 base, with 9 bases between the two germline ends. CDR1 and CDR2 from the germline V gene are LNHNV and YYDKDF (reference sequence). The CDR3 has 15 residues. Full variable domain (rest looked up from reference TRBV15 and TRBJ1-5): DAMVIQNPRYQVTQFGKPVTLSCSQTLNHNVMYWYQQKSSQAPKLLFHYYDKDFNNEADTPDNFQSRRPNTSFCFLDIRSPGLGDTAMYLCATSRNRDSNQPQHFGDGTRLSIL.

This clonotype has a count of ten or more. The rearrangement links TRBV29-1 to TRBJ2-7; 8 nucleotides line up with TRBD2. Germline lookup yields CDR1 SQVTM and CDR2 ANQGSEA. The junction had 5 bases not matched to a gene; V was cut back by 1 base and J by 3 bases. The CDR3 is 14 amino acids. The CDR3 DNA reads TGCAGCGTTGAAGGGGCGGGAGGTATCTACGAGCAGTACTTC. This encodes CSVEGAGGIYEQYF.

This clonotype was seen ten or more times. V is TRBV7-9 and J is TRBJ1-1, with 9 nucleotides matching TRBD1. CDR1 and CDR2 (germline): SEHNR, FQNEAQ (reference sequence). With 5 bases clipped from V and 6 bases from J, the junction kept 13 bases outside the gene matches. The CDR3 runs 16 residues. The CDR3 coding sequence is TGTGCCAGCAGCCCCCGGGGACAGGGAGGTATAGCTGAAGCTTTCTTT. This encodes CASSPRGQGGIAEAFF.

This clonotype was picked up many times. This rearrangement joins TRBV28 to TRBJ2-7; TRBD2 is a possible D gene (5 bases). Trimming took 2 bases from V and 3 from J, leaving 8 bases between them. This CDR3 spans 13 amino acids. Germline V gives CDR1 MDHEN, CDR2 SYDVKM. The CDR3 coding sequence is TGTGCCAGCAGTTTAATCGAGGGCTACGAGCAGTACGTC. Translated: CASSLIEGYEQYV.

The chain uses TRBV27 and TRBJ1-5; TRBD1 might be the D (5 bases). Germline CDR1 reads MNHEY; CDR2 reads SMNVEV (reference sequence). Trimming pared 6 bases from V and 3 bases from J, leaving 18 bases between. The CDR3 consists of 16 residues. CDR3 protein: CASSPRGGRLNQPQHF. Here the CDR3 DNA reads TGTGCCAGCAGCCCGCGGGGGGGGAGGCTCAATCAGCCCCAGCATTTT.

This clonotype was detected many times. V usage is TRBV24-1 and J usage is TRBJ2-7; 13 bases match TRBD2. The CDR3 is 15 residues long. Unmatched junction bases numbered 10, after V lost 6 bases and J lost 9 bases. CDR1 and CDR2 (germline): KGHDR, SFDVKD. Here the CDR3 reads CATSPAIGLAGVQYF. In nucleotides, the CDR3 is TGTGCCACCAGTCCCGCGATCGGACTAGCGGGAGTGCAGTACTTC.

This clonotype was recorded many times. The rearrangement joins TRBV4-1 to TRBJ2-2; TRBD1 or TRBD2 may be the D gene (5 bases each). Germline assignment: CDR1 MGHRA and CDR2 YSYEKL. The CDR3 consists of 14 residues. The ends were cut back, 4 bases at V and 5 bases at J, with 11 bases in the middle. The CDR3 loop is CASSPHGGTGELFF. The CDR3, as DNA: TGCGCCAGCAGCCCTCATGGGGGAACCGGGGAGCTGTTTTTT.

The chain recombines TRBV11-2 with TRBJ2-3; TRBD1 agrees at 9 bases. This CDR3 comprises 16 residues. V lost 5 bases to trimming and J lost 5 bases; unmatched junction nucleotides: 11. Germline V gene data show CDR1 as SGHAT and CDR2 as FQNNGV. The DNA for the CDR3 is TGTGCCAGCAGCAAGGATACAGGGGGCGCAGGAGATACGCAGTATTTT. Translating gives CASSKDTGGAGDTQYF.

The V call is TRBV11-2, the J call TRBJ2-5; D is ambiguous. Trimming removed 4 bases from V and 2 bases from J, with 11 bases in between. The V gene's germline CDR1 is SGHAT and CDR2 FQNNGV. This CDR3 is built from 14 residues. The CDR3 sequence: CASSSTLEQETQYF. The CDR3 region has the DNA TGTGCCAGCAGCTCTACACTGGAACAAGAGACCCAGTACTTC.